There are a few counts of the clone carrying this T cell receptor (beta chain). Antigen unknown. The cDNA came from 5'RACE with 10-nucleotide random UMIs. Sequencing runs each yielded over 180 million TCR-beta sequences from 15-18 subjects. In TCRdb, the 5' RACE reads were re-called with MiXCR into one record per CDR3 protein. The repertoire has 77,000 or so distinct CDR3 sequences, roughly 9% of them found once; the top ten carry 1.5% to 2%. For the unsorted libraries, 2 million PBMCs stored at -80 C served as input. V dropped 5 bases and J dropped 3 bases, with 17 bases sitting between them. This CDR3 contains 15 residues. Germline V gene lookup returns CDR1 SGHTA and CDR2 FQGTGA. This entry comes from a study of neurological immune-mediated disorders. Study results and limitations: The level of TCR clonal expansion was highest in patients with HTLV-1-associated myelopathy and lowest in multiple sclerosis, where it fell below the level seen in healthy controls.

Specimen: PBMCs. J is TRBJ2-7 and V is TRBV7-3; TRBD1 is a possible D gene (7 bases). This receptor was taken from a man aged 45-60 years in good health. As DNA, the CDR3 is TGTGCCAGCAGCACGGGGGACAGAGCAGACTACGAGCAGTACTTC. Translating it yields CASSTGDRADYEQYF.